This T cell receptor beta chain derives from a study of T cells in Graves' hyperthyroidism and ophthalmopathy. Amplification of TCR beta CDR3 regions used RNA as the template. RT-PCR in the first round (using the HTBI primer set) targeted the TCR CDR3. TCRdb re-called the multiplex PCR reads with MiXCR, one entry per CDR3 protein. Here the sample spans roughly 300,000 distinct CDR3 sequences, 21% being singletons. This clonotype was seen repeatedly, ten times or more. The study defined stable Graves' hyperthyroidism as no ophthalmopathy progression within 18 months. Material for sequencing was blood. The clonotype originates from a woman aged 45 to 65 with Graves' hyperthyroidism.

DNA for the CDR3: TGTGCCAGCAGTTTCCCCCAGGGACAGGGGGTATCCTACGAGCAGTACTTC. It codes for CASSFPQGQGVSYEQYF. The V and J genes are TRBV27 and TRBJ2-7; 11 bases match TRBD1. Germline loops: CDR1 MNHEY, CDR2 SMNVEV (reference sequence). CDR3 length: 17 residues. V was pared by 3 bases and J by 1 base, with 8 bases of the junction left unmatched.